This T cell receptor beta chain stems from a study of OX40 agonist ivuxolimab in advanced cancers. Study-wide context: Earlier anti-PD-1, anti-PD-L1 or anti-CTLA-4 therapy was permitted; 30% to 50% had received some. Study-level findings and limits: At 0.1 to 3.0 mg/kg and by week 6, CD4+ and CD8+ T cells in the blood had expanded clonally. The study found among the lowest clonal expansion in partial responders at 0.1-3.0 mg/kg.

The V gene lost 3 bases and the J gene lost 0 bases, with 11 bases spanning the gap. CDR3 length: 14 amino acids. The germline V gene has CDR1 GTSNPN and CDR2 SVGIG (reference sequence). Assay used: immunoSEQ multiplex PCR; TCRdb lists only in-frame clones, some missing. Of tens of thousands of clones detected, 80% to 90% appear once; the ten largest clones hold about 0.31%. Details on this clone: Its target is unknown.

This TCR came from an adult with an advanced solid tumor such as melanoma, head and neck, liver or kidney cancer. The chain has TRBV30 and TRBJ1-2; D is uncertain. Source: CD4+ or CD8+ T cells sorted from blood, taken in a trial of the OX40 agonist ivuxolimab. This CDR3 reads CAWSLWEANYGYTF. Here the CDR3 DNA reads TGTGCCTGGAGCCTATGGGAAGCTAACTATGGCTACACCTTC.